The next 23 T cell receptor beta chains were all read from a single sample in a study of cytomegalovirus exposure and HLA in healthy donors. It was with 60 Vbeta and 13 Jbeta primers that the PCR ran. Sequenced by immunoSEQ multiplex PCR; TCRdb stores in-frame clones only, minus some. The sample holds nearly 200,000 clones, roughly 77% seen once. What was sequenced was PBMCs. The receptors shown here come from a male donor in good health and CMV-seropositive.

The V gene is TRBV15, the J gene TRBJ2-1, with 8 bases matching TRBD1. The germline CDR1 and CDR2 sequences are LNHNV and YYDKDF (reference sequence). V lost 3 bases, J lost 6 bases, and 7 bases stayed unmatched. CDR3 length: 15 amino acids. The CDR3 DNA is TGTGCCACCAGCAGTAACAGGGGGGTAGGCAATGAGCAGTTCTTC. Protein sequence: CATSSNRGVGNEQFF.

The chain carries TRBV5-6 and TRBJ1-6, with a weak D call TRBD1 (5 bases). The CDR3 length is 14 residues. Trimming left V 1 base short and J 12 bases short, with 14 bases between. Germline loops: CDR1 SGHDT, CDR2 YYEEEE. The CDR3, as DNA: TGTGCCAGCAGCTTGAACTCTCTGGGGCAACCCCTCCACTTT. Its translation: CASSLNSLGQPLHF.

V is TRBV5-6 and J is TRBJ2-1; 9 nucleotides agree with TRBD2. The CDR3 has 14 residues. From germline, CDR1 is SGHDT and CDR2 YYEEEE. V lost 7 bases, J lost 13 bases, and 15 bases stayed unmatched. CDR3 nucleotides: TGTGCCAGCCGATTCGAAGCAGCGGGGGGTCAACAGTTCTTC. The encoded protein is CASRFEAAGGQQFF.

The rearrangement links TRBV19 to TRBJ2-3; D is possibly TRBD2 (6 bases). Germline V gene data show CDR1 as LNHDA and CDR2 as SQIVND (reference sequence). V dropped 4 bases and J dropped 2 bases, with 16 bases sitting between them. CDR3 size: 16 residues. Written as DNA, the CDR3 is TGTGCCAGTAGTACTCTAGCGCTGGGAACCACAGATACGCAGTATTTT. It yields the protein CASSTLALGTTDTQYF.

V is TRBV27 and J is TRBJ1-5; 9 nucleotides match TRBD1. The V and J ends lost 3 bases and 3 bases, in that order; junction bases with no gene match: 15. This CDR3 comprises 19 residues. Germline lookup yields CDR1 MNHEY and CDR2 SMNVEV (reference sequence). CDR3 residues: CASSFGGQGGDFFNQPQHF. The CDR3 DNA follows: TGTGCCAGCAGTTTCGGGGGACAGGGAGGAGATTTCTTCAATCAGCCCCAGCATTTT.

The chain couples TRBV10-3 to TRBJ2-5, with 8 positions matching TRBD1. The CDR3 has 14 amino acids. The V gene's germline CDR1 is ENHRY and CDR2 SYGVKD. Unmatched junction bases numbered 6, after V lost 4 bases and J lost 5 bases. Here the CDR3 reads CAISVQTGVETQYF. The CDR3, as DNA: TGTGCCATCAGTGTCCAGACAGGGGTTGAGACCCAGTACTTC.

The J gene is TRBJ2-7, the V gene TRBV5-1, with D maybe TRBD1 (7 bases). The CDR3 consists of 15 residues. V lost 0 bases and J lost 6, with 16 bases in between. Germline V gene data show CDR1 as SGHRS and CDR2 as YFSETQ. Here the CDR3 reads CASSLAAGQSGEQYF. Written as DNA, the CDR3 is TGCGCCAGCAGCTTGGCCGCGGGACAGTCGGGCGAGCAGTACTTC. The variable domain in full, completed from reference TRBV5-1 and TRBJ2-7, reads KAGVTQTPRYLIKTRGQQVTLSCSPISGHRSVSWYQQTPGQGLQFLFEYFSETQRNKGNFPGRFSGRQFSNSRSEMNVSTLELGDSALYLCASSLAAGQSGEQYFGPGTRLTVT.

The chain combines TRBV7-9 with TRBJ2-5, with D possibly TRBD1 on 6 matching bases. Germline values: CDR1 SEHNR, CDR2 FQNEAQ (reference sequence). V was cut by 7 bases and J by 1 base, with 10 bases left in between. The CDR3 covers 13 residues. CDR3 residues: CASKDRTQETQYF. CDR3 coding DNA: TGTGCCAGCAAGGACAGAACCCAAGAGACCCAGTACTTC.

CDR3 loop: CAWSIDRGTIEQYF. The CDR3 nucleotides are TGTGCCTGGAGTATAGACAGGGGGACGATCGAGCAGTACTTC. The V gene is TRBV30, the J gene TRBJ2-7; 9 bases fit TRBD1. The CDR3 sequence is 14 residues long. Trimming cost V 2 bases and J 6 bases; bases outside gene matches: 8. Per germline, CDR1 GTSNPN and CDR2 SVGIG (reference sequence).

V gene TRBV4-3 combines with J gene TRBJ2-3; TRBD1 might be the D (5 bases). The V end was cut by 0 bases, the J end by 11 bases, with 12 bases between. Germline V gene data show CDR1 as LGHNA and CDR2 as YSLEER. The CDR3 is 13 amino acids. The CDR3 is CASSQDRQWEQYF. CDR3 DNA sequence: TGCGCCAGCAGCCAAGATCGACAGTGGGAGCAGTATTTT.

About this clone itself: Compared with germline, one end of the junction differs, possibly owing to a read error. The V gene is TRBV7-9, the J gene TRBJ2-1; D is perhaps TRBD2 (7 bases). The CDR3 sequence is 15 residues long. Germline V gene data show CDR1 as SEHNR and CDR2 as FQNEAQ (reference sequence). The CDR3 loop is CSSSLLRGGNNEQFF. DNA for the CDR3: TGTTCCAGCAGCTTATTGAGGGGGGGAAACAATGAGCAGTTCTTC.

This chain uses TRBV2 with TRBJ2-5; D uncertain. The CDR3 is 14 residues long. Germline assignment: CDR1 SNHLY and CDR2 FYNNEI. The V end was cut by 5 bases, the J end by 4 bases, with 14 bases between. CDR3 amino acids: CASSPQLRPETQYF. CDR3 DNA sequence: TGTGCCAGCAGTCCCCAACTCAGGCCAGAGACCCAGTACTTC.

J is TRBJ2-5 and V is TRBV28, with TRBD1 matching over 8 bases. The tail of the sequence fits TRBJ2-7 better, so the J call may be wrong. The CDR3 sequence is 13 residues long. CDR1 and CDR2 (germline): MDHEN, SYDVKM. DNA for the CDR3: TGTGCCAGCAGTTTAAGGACAGGGCCCGAGCAGTACTTC. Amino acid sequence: CASSLRTGPEQYF.

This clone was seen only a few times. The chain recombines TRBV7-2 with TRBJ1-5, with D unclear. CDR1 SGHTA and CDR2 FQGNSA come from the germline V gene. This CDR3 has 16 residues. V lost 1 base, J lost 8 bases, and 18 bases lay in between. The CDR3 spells CASSLGVTPYTEPQHF. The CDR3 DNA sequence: TGTGCCAGCAGCTTAGGGGTGACACCTTACACCGAGCCCCAGCATTTT. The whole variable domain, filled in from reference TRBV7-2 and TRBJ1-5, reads GAGVSQSPSNKVTEKGKDVELRCDPISGHTALYWYRQSLGQGLEFLIYFQGNSAPDKSGLPSDRFSAERTGGSVSTLTIQRTQQEDSAVYLCASSLGVTPYTEPQHFGDGTRLSIL.

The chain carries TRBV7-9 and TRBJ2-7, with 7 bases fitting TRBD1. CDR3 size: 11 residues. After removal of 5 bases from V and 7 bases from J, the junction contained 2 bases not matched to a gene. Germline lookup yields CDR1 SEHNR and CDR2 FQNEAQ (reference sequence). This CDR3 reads CASSPRGEQYF. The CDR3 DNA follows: TGTGCCAGCAGCCCCAGGGGGGAGCAGTACTTC.

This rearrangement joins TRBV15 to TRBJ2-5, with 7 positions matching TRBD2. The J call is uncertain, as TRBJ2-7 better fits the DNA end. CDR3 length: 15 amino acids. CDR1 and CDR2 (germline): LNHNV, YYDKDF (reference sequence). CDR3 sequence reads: CATSRSGIHDYEQYF. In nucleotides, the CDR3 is TGTGCCACCAGCAGAAGCGGGATTCACGATTACGAGCAGTACTTC.

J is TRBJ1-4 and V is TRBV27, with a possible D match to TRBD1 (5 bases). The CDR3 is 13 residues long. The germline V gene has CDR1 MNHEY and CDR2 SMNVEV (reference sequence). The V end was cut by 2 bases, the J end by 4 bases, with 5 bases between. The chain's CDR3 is CASSLQGNEKLFF. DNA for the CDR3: TGTGCCAGCAGTTTACAGGGTAATGAAAAACTGTTTTTT.

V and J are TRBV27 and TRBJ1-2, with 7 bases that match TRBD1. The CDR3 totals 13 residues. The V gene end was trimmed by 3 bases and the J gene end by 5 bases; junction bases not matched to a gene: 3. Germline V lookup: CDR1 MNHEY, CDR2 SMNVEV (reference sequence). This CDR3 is CASSLGQSYGYTF. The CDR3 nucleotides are TGTGCCAGCAGTTTGGGACAGAGTTATGGCTACACCTTC.

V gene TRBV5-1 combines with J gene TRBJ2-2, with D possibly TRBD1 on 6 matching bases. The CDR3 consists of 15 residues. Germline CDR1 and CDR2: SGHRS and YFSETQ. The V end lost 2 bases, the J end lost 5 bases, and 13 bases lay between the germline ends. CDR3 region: CASSFRDISTGELFF. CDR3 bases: TGCGCCAGCAGCTTTCGGGACATTAGTACCGGGGAGCTGTTTTTT.

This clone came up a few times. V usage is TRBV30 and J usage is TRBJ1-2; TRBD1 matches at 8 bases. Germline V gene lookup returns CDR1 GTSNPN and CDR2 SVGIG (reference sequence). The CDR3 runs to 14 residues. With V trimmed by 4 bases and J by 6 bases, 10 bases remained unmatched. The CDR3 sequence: CAWTRDRSGDGYTF. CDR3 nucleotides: TGTGCCTGGACCCGGGACAGGTCAGGGGATGGCTACACCTTC.

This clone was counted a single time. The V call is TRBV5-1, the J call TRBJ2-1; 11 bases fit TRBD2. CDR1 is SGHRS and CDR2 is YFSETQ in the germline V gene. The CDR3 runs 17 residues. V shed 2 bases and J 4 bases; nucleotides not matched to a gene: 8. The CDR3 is CASSLRLAGNLYNEQFF. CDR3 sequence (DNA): TGCGCCAGCAGCTTAAGACTAGCGGGGAATCTTTACAATGAGCAGTTCTTC.

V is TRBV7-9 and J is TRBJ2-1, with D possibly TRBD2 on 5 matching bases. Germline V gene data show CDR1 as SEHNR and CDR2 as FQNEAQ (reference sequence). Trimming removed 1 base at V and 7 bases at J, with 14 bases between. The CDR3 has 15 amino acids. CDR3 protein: CASSLERGNRNEQFF. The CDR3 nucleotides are TGTGCCAGCAGCTTAGAACGGGGAAATCGGAATGAGCAGTTCTTC.

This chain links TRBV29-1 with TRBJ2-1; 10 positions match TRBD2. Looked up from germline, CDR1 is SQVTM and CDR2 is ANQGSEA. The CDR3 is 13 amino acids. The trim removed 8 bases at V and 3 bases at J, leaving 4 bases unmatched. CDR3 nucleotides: TGCAGCCAAAGCGGGGGGGTCTACAATGAGCAGTTCTTC. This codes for CSQSGGVYNEQFF.